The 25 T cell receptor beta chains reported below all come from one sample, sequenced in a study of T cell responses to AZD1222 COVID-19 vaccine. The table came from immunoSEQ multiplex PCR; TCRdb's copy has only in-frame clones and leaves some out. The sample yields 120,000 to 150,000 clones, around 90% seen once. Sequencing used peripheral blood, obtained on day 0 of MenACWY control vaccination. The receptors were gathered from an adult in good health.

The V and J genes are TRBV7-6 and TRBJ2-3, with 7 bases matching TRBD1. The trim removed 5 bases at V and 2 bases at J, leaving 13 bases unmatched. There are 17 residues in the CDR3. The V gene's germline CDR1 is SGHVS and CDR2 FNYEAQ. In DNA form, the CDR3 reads TGTGCCAGCAGCCCAAGGGGGCGAGGACAGATCACAGATACGCAGTATTTT. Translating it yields CASSPRGRGQITDTQYF.

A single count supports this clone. The CDR3 loop is CASSRDRPHGYTF. CDR3 DNA sequence: TGTGCCAGCTCACGGGACCGACCACATGGCTACACCTTC. This rearrangement joins TRBV18 to TRBJ1-2; TRBD1 might be the D (5 bases). This CDR3 spans 13 amino acids. V shed 4 bases and J shed 6 bases, with 12 bases lying between them. From germline, CDR1 is KGHSH and CDR2 LQKENI.

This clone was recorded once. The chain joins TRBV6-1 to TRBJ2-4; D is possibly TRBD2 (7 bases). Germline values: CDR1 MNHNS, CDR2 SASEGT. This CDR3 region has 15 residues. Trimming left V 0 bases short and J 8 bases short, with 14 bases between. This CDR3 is CASSEAGRGADIQYF. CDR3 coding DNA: TGTGCCAGCAGTGAAGCGGGGAGGGGGGCGGACATTCAGTACTTC.

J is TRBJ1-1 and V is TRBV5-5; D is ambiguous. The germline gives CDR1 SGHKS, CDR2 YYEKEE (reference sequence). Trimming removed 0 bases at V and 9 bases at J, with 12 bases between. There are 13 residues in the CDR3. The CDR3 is CASSLADGLKAFF. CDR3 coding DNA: TGTGCCAGCAGCTTGGCCGACGGGCTTAAAGCTTTCTTT. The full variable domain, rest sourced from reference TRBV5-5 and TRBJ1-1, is DAGVTQSPTHLIKTRGQQVTLRCSPISGHKSVSWYQQVLGQGPQFIFQYYEKEERGRGNFPDRFSARQFPNYSSELNVNALLLGDSALYLCASSLADGLKAFFGQGTRLTVV.

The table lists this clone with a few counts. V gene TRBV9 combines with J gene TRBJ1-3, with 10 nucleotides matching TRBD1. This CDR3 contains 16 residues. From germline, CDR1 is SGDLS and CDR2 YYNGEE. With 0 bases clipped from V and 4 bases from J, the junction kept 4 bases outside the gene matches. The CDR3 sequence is CASSVGTGGGGNTIYF. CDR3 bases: TGTGCCAGCAGCGTAGGGACAGGGGGTGGAGGAAACACCATATATTTT.

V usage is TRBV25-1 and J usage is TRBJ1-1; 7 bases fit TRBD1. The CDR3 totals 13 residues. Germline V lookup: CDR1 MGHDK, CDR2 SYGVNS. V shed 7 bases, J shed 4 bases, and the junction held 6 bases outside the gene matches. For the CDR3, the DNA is TGTGCCAGCACCACTGGACAGGCCACTGAAGCTTTCTTT. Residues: CASTTGQATEAFF.

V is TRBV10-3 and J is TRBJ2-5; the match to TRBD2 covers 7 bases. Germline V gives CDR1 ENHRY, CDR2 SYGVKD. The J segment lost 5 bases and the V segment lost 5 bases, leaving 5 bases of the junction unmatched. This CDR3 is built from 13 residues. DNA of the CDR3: TGTGCCATCAGTCCGGGACTAACGGAGACCCAGTACTTC. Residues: CAISPGLTETQYF.

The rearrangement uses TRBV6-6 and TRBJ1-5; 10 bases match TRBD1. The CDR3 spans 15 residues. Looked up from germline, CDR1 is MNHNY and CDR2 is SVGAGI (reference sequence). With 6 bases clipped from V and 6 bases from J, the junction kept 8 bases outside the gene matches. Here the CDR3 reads CASSRGTGDVQPQHF. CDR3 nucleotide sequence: TGTGCCAGCAGCCGCGGGACAGGGGATGTTCAGCCCCAGCATTTT.

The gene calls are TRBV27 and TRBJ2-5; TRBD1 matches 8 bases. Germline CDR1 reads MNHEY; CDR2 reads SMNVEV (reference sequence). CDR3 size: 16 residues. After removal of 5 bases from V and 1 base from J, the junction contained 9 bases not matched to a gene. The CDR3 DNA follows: TGTGCCAGCAGTCGTAACCGGGACAGGTTCCAAGAGACCCAGTACTTC. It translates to CASSRNRDRFQETQYF.

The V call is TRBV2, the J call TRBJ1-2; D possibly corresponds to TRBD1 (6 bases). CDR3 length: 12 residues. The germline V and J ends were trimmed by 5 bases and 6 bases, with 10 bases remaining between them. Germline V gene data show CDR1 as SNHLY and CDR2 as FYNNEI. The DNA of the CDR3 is TGTGCCAGCAGTTCAGGGGTTCATGGCTACACCTTC. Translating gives CASSSGVHGYTF.

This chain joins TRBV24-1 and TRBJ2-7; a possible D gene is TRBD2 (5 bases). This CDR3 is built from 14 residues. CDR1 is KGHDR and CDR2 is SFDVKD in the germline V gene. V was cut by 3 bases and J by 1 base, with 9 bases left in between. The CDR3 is CATSDKDYSYEQYF. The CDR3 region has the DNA TGTGCCACCAGTGATAAAGACTATTCCTACGAGCAGTACTTC.

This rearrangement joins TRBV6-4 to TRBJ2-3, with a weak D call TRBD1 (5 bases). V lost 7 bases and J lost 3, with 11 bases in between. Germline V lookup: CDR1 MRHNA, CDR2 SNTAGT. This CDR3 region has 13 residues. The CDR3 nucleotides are TGTGCCAGCACCGACAGCTCTACAGATACGCAGTATTTT. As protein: CASTDSSTDTQYF.

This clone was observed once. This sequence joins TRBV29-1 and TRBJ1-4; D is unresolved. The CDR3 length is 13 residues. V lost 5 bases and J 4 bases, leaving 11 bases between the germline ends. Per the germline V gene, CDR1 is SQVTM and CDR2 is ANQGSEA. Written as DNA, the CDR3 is TGCAGCGTTTTGACACTGAGTAATGAAAAACTGTTTTTT. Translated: CSVLTLSNEKLFF.

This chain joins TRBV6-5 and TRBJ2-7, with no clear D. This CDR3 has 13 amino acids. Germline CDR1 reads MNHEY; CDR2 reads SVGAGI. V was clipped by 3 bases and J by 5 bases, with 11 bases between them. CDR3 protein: CASSYGPPDEQYF. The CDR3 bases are TGTGCCAGCAGTTATGGTCCGCCAGACGAGCAGTACTTC.

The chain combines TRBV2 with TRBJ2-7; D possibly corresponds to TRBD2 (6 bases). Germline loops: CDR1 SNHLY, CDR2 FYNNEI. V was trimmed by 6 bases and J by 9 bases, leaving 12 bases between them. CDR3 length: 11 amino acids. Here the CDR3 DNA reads TGTGCCAGCAGCTGGGCGGGGAGGCAGTACTTC. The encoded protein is CASSWAGRQYF.

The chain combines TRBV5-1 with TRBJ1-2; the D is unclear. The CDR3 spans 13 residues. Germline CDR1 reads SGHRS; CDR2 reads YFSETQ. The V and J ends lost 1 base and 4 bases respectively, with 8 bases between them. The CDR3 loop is CASSLPGSYGYTF. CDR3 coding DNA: TGCGCCAGCAGCTTGCCAGGAAGCTATGGCTACACCTTC.

This chain's CDR3 is CASSTYSGGGWFF. CDR3 bases: TGTGCCAGCAGTACCTATAGCGGGGGTGGGTGGTTCTTC. The rearrangement links TRBV2 to TRBJ2-1; 9 bases are shared with TRBD2. The J segment lost 15 bases and the V segment lost 5 bases, leaving 11 bases of the junction unmatched. Germline V gene lookup returns CDR1 SNHLY and CDR2 FYNNEI. CDR3 size: 13 residues.

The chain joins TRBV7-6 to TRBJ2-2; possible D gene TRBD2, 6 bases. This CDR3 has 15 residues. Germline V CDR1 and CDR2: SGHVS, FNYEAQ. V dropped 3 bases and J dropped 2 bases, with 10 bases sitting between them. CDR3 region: CASSFGGHNTGELFF. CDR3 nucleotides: TGTGCCAGCAGCTTCGGGGGTCACAACACCGGGGAGCTGTTTTTT.

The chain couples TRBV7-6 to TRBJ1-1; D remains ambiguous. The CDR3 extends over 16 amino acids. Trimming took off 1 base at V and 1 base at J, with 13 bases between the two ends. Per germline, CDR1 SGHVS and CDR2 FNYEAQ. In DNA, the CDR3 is TGTGCCAGCAGCTTAGAAGTGTTAGGGCCGAACACTGAAGCTTTCTTT. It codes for CASSLEVLGPNTEAFF.

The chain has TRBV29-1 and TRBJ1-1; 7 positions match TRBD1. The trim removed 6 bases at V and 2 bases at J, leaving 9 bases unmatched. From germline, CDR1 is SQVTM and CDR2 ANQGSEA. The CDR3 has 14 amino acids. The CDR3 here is CSVDGTAANTEAFF. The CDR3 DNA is TGCAGCGTCGACGGGACAGCCGCTAACACTGAAGCTTTCTTT.

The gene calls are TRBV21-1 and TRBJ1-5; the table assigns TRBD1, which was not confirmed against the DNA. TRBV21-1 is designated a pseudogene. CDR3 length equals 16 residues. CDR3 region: CASRGRGRASNQPQHF. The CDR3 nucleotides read TGTGCCAGCAGGGGAAGGGGGCGGGCGAGCAATCAGCCCCAGCATTTT.

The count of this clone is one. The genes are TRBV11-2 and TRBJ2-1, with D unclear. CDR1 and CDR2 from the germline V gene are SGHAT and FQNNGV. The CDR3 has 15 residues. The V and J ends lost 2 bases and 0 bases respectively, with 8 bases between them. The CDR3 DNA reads TGTGCCAGCAGCTTATTGGAGAGCTCCTACAATGAGCAGTTCTTC. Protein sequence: CASSLLESSYNEQFF.

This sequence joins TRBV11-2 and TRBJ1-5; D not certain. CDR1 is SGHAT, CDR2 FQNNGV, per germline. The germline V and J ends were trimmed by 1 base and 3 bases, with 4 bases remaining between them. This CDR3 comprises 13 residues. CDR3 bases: TGTGCCAGCAGCTTAGCTTTCAATCAGCCCCAGCATTTT. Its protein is CASSLAFNQPQHF.

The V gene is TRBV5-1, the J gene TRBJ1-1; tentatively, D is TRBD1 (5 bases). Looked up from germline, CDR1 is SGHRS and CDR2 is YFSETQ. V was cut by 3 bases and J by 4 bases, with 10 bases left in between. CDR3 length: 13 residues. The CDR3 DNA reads TGCGCCAGCAGCTCTGGCGGGGGCACTGAAGCTTTCTTT. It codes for CASSSGGGTEAFF.

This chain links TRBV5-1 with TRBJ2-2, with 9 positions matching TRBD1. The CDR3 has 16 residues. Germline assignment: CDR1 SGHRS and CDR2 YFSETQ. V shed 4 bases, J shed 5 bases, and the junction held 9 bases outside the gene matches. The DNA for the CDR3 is TGCGCCAGCAGCCAGATACAGGGGGCAGTGACCGGGGAGCTGTTTTTT. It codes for CASSQIQGAVTGELFF.